The T cell receptor (beta chain) described here comes from a study of cytomegalovirus exposure and HLA in healthy donors. Study details: Of the donors genotyped, 398 in all, about 76% fell in the Caucasian-associated ancestry cluster. Study outcomes and limitations: Presence/absence comparisons presumed near-even sequencing depth among donors. Overall, 164 TCR beta chains were annotated as cytomegalovirus-associated. CMV serostatus was the sole immune exposure data available.

The germline CDR1 and CDR2 sequences are SGHRS and YFSETQ. The J segment lost 0 bases and the V segment lost 4 bases, leaving 7 bases of the junction unmatched. CDR3 size: 19 residues. On this clone: The antigen remains unidentified.

Primers for the PCR totalled 60 Vbeta and 13 Jbeta. The repertoire was sequenced with immunoSEQ multiplex PCR; TCRdb's copy has only in-frame clones and lacks some. The table includes around 99,000 clones, roughly 80% detected once. The chain links TRBV5-1 to TRBJ2-1; 16 nucleotides match TRBD2. The sequence came from a woman aged 45-65 years in good health and CMV-seropositive. Sample: PBMCs. The CDR3, as DNA: TGCGCCAGCAGCACGGGACTAGCGGGGGGGCCTAGCTCCTACAATGAGCAGTTCTTC. Encoded protein: CASSTGLAGGPSSYNEQFF. The full variable domain, completed using reference TRBV5-1 and TRBJ2-1, is KAGVTQTPRYLIKTRGQQVTLSCSPISGHRSVSWYQQTPGQGLQFLFEYFSETQRNKGNFPGRFSGRQFSNSRSEMNVSTLELGDSALYLCASSTGLAGGPSSYNEQFFGPGTRLTVL.